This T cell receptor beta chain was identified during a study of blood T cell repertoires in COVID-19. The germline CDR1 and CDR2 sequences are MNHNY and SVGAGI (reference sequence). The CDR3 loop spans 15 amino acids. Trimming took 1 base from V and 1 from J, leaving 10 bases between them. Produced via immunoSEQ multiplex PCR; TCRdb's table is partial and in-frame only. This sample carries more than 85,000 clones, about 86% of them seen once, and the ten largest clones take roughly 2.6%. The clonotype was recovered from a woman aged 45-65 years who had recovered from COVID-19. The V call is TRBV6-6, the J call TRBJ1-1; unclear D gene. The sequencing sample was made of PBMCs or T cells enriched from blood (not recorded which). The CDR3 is CASSYFGSENTEAFF. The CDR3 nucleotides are TGTGCCAGCAGTTACTTTGGCAGCGAGAACACTGAAGCTTTCTTT.